Following are 28 T cell receptor delta chains from one sample sequenced in a study of gamma-delta chains in newborns, infants, children. TCRdb ran CATT on the reads. The data show under 13,000 delta-chain clones, with approximately 3.5% seen just once and roughly 8.9% held by the top ten. Sequences were obtained from blood. These receptors were obtained from a child who was a newborn, infant or young child, either healthy, febrile or measles-vaccinated (not recorded which).

V is TRDV2 and J is TRDJ1, with TRDD3 matching 7 bases. The CDR3 spans 20 residues. Germline lookup yields CDR1 GEAIGNYY and CDR2 EKD. J was trimmed by 1 base and V by 3 bases; bases with no gene match: 22. As DNA, the CDR3 is TGTGCCTGTGACCCTATGCTGGGGATAACCCCGAAGGCCTTCACCGATAAACTCATCTTT. As protein: CACDPMLGITPKAFTDKLIF.

There are a few counts of this clone. The same CDR3 arises from other DNA sequences in this sample as well. CDR3: CAASLHIPLLGDTGEMDTDKLIF. The DNA for the CDR3 is TGTGCAGCAAGCTTGCATATACCTTTACTGGGGGATACGGGTGAGATGGACACCGATAAACTCATCTTT. The V call is TRAV29/DV5, the J call TRDJ1, with 13 nucleotides matching TRDD3. Germline assignment: CDR1 NSMFDY and CDR2 ISSIKDK. Trimming removed 1 base from V and 0 bases from J; junction bases left unmatched: 24. This CDR3 spans 23 amino acids.

This clone was picked up a small number of times. CDR3 sequence (DNA): TGTGCTCTTGGGGGCAACCTGCCAAGGGGATACAGGTACACCGATAAACTCATCTTT. Its translation: CALGGNLPRGYRYTDKLIF. The chain recombines TRDV1 with TRDJ1, with 8 bases aligning to TRDD3. Germline assignment: CDR1 TSWWSYY and CDR2 QGS. Trimming took 4 bases from V and 0 from J; bases not matched to a gene: 16. This CDR3 is 19 amino acids long.

As concerns this clone: Translating the DNA gives a protein that differs from the TCRdb entry at residue 11; the protein shown here is that DNA translation. V gene TRDV1 combines with J gene TRDJ1, with D hard to call. The length of the CDR3 is 18 residues. V was clipped by 0 bases and J by 0 bases, with 17 bases between them. CDR1 is TSWWSYY and CDR2 is QGS in the germline V gene. CDR3 in DNA: TGTGCTCTTGGGGAACTGAGGGTTCCCACCGGGTACACCGATAAACTCATCTTT. This gives the protein CALGELRVPTGYTDKLIF.

For this clone: Other DNA sequences from this sample encode an identical CDR3 as well. This chain uses TRAV29/DV5 with TRDJ1; TRDD3 aligns across 10 bases. The CDR3 spans 22 residues. CDR1 and CDR2 from the germline V gene are NSMFDY and ISSIKDK. The ends lost 5 bases at V and 2 bases at J; junction bases unmatched: 30. This CDR3 is CAARENRPLRQNWGINTDKLIF. For the CDR3, the DNA is TGTGCAGCGAGGGAAAACAGGCCCCTACGCCAAAACTGGGGGATTAATACCGATAAACTCATCTTT. The variable domain in full, with the rest retrieved from reference TRAV29/DV5 and TRDJ1, is DQQVKQNSPSLSVQEGRISILNCDYTNSMFDYFLWYKKYPAEGPTFLISISSIKDKNEDGRFTVFLNKSAKHLSLHIVPSQPGDSAVYFCAARENRPLRQNWGINTDKLIFGKGTRVTVEP.

The sample holds a few counts of this clone. This CDR3 reads CALGGPGRMGIPDHDKLIF. The CDR3 nucleotides are TGTGCTCTTGGGGGCCCCGGGAGAATGGGGATCCCAGACCACGATAAACTCATCTTT. V usage is TRDV1 and J usage is TRDJ1; possibly TRDD3 for D (6 bases). CDR1 is TSWWSYY, CDR2 QGS, per germline. CDR3 length: 19 residues. V lost 4 bases, J lost 4 bases, and 28 bases lay in between.

This clone is termed medium-sized (0.01 to 0.1%). At the DNA level, this CDR3 is encoded by other sequences in the same sample as well. This rearrangement joins TRAV29/DV5 to TRDJ1; 9 positions match TRDD2. This CDR3 has 18 residues. The germline V gene has CDR1 NSMFDY and CDR2 ISSIKDK. The ends lost 3 bases at V and 0 bases at J; junction bases unmatched: 15. CDR3 nucleotides: TGTGCAGCAACCGAGCCTTCCTACAGCTGGGGGTACACCGATAAACTCATCTTT. This encodes CAATEPSYSWGYTDKLIF.

The chain carries TRDV2 and TRDJ1; weak D call: TRDD2 (9 bases). There are 23 residues in the CDR3. In germline, CDR1 is GEAIGNYY, CDR2 EKD. The V gene lost 3 bases and the J gene lost 0 bases, with 37 bases spanning the gap. The CDR3 DNA follows: TGTGCCTGTGACCCCATCCTTCCTACTCCGGGGGTGGGGGATCGGCCCTACACCGATAAACTCATCTTT. It encodes CACDPILPTPGVGDRPYTDKLIF.

This clone was found a few times. Other DNA sequences from this sample encode an identical CDR3 as well. The chain couples TRDV2 to TRDJ3, with 13 bases matching TRDD3. Germline CDR1 reads GEAIGNYY; CDR2 reads EKD. The CDR3 sequence is 20 residues long. V lost 2 bases, J lost 0 bases, and 6 bases stayed unmatched. In nucleotides, the CDR3 is TGTGCCTGTGACAATACTGGGGGATACGGTAGCTCCTGGGACACCCGACAGATGTTTTTC. Protein product: CACDNTGGYGSSWDTRQMFF.

The chain links TRDV2 to TRDJ1, with TRDD3 identical over 8 bases. Here the J gene came from matching the DNA to germline, since TCRdb omits it. Germline V gives CDR1 GEAIGNYY, CDR2 EKD. There are 20 residues in the CDR3. The ends lost 6 bases at V and 0 bases at J; junction bases unmatched: 23. Here the CDR3 reads CACRNTAGYGQGGYTDKLIF. The CDR3 DNA is TGTGCCTGTCGGAATACGGCGGGATACGGCCAAGGTGGGTACACCGATAAACTCATCTTT.

This clone was seen a few times. V and J are TRDV2 and TRDJ1; D call uncertain. The length of the CDR3 is 20 residues. Trimming left V 0 bases short and J 2 bases short, with 27 bases between. Germline-derived CDR1 and CDR2 are GEAIGNYY and EKD. CDR3 bases: TGTGCCTGTGACACCGGGTGTACTGTACTGCGGTTGGGAGGGACCGATAAACTCATCTTT. Protein: CACDTGCTVLRLGGTDKLIF.

This clone is medium-sized by share. Within the sample, other DNA sequences also encode this same CDR3. The genes are TRDV2 and TRDJ3; 10 bases map to TRDD3. The CDR3 length is 19 residues. Germline-derived CDR1 and CDR2 are GEAIGNYY and EKD. Germline trimming cut 3 bases from V and 5 bases from J; bases unmatched to any gene: 12. Here the CDR3 DNA reads TGTGCCTGTGACTCAATACTGGGGGATCGGTACCGGGACACCCGACAGATGTTTTTC. Translating it yields CACDSILGDRYRDTRQMFF.

A remark on this clone: Additional DNA sequences in this sample encode the identical CDR3. The chain recombines TRAV29/DV5 with TRDJ3; 7 positions match TRDD2. Trimming at V came to 5 bases and at J to 1 base, leaving 27 bases not matched to a gene. The CDR3 has 23 residues. Germline V gene data show CDR1 as NSMFDY and CDR2 as ISSIKDK. The CDR3 region has the DNA TGTGCAGCGGCTTGGCCTTCCTCCAATTCGGGAGGATTGCGTTCCTGGGACACCCGACAGATGTTTTTC. This codes for CAAAWPSSNSGGLRSWDTRQMFF.

About this clone: One end of the junction fails to match germline, which may point to a read error. The chain employs TRDV1 and TRDJ1; D gene ambiguous. CDR3 length equals 18 residues. The germline gives CDR1 TSWWSYY, CDR2 QGS. CDR3 residues: CALGEFFFTLGDTDKHIF. Here the CDR3 DNA reads TGTGCTCTTGGGGAATTTTTCTTTACTCTCGGAGACACCGATAAACACATCTTT.

Turning to this clone: This DNA's translation and the protein TCRdb lists, from a much larger clone, do not match at residue 13, likely due to a read error; the protein shown is translated from the DNA. V and J are TRDV2 and TRDJ2; 13 bases map to TRDD3. This CDR3 is 18 amino acids long. V lost 0 bases to trimming and J lost 6 bases; unmatched junction nucleotides: 9. Germline-derived CDR1 and CDR2 are GEAIGNYY and EKD. The DNA of the CDR3 is TGTGCCTGTGACACCGTACTGGGGGATACGCGGGGGGCAGCACAACTCTTCTTT. This codes for CACDTVLGDTRGAAQLFF.

By frequency in the sample, this clone is medium-sized. The same CDR3 is also encoded by other DNA sequences in this sample. V and J are TRDV2 and TRDJ3; TRDD3 agrees at 13 bases. Germline-derived CDR1 and CDR2 are GEAIGNYY and EKD. V lost 2 bases and J lost 0; bases outside the gene matches: 6. This CDR3 is 20 amino acids long. CDR3 loop: CACDKVLGDTRSWDTRQMFF. CDR3 nucleotide sequence: TGTGCCTGTGACAAAGTACTGGGGGATACGCGCTCCTGGGACACCCGACAGATGTTTTTC.

The J gene is TRDJ1, the V gene TRDV2; perhaps TRDD3 as D (6 bases). Germline V gene data show CDR1 as GEAIGNYY and CDR2 as EKD. Trimming shortened V by 0 bases and J by 6 bases, and 16 bases separated the two germline ends. The CDR3 contains 15 residues. The CDR3, as DNA: TGTGCCTGTGACACCGTCGGGGATTCCCTACATAAACTCATCTTT. Protein: CACDTVGDSLHKLIF.

The rearrangement links TRDV3 to TRDJ1, with unresolved D. CDR3 length: 19 residues. Germline loops: CDR1 TVYSNPD, CDR2 GDNSRS (reference sequence). The germline V and J ends were trimmed by 3 bases and 0 bases, with 29 bases remaining between them. The CDR3, as DNA: TGTGCCTTACCCCGTACTGTTGCACCTCTCCCCCCGTACACCGATAAACTCATCTTT. Translating it yields CALPRTVAPLPPYTDKLIF.

The chain joins TRDV3 to TRDJ1; TRDD3 matches at 13 bases. J gave up 0 bases and V 4 bases, and 23 bases lay outside the gene matches. This CDR3 region has 21 residues. CDR1 and CDR2 (germline): TVYSNPD, GDNSRS (reference sequence). Here the CDR3 reads CASALLYQYWGIRLYTDKLIF. CDR3 in DNA: TGTGCCTCTGCCCTCCTATACCAGTACTGGGGGATACGGTTGTACACCGATAAACTCATCTTT.

Sample share makes this clone medium-sized. The chain combines TRDV2 with TRDJ1, with D perhaps TRDD2 (7 bases). V was trimmed by 2 bases and J by 0 bases, leaving 24 bases between them. The germline gives CDR1 GEAIGNYY, CDR2 EKD. This CDR3 comprises 19 residues. This chain's CDR3 is CACDNLSYSTGSYTDKLIF. DNA for the CDR3: TGTGCCTGTGACAATCTTTCCTACAGTACTGGGTCGTACACCGATAAACTCATCTTT.

This clone was counted between two and nine times. The V gene is TRDV2, the J gene TRDJ2, with 7 bases aligning to TRDD3. This CDR3 comprises 18 residues. Germline lookup yields CDR1 GEAIGNYY and CDR2 EKD. V lost 3 bases to trimming and J lost 0 bases; unmatched junction nucleotides: 12. The CDR3 region has the DNA TGTGCCTGTGACGTCCTGGTGGATACGGCTGCTTTGACAGCACAACTCTTCTTT. It encodes CACDVLVDTAALTAQLFF.

The chain carries TRDV2 and TRDJ1, with no clear D. Per germline, CDR1 GEAIGNYY and CDR2 EKD. V shed 0 bases and J shed 7 bases, with 14 bases lying between them. The CDR3 loop spans 14 amino acids. The CDR3 sequence: CACDTSDGTGKLIF. The CDR3, as DNA: TGTGCCTGTGACACCTCTGATGGAACGGGTAAACTCATCTTT.

As regards this clone: A much larger clone sits a single nucleotide away, making a read error possible. The chain combines TRAV29/DV5 with TRDJ1; 7 positions agree with TRDD2. The V and J ends lost 6 bases and 0 bases, in that order; junction bases with no gene match: 11. There are 15 residues in the CDR3. Germline assignment: CDR1 NSMFDY and CDR2 ISSIKDK. CDR3 DNA: TGTGCAGGCCTTCCTCTCAATCCGTACACCGATAAACTCATCTTT. Protein sequence: CAGLPLNPYTDKLIF.

Here the CDR3 reads CALGEPPRRDTTYTDKLIF. As DNA, the CDR3 is TGTGCTCTTGGGGAACCTCCTAGACGGGATACGACGTACACCGATAAACTCATCTTT. This chain links TRDV1 with TRDJ1; the match to TRDD3 covers 8 bases. This CDR3 has 19 amino acids. Germline loops: CDR1 TSWWSYY, CDR2 QGS. Losses at the gene ends were 1 base for V and 0 bases for J; bases not matched to a gene: 13.

The gene calls are TRDV1 and TRDJ1, with 10 nucleotides matching TRDD3. Trimming cost V 3 bases and J 1 base; bases outside gene matches: 11. The length of the CDR3 is 18 residues. Germline CDR1 is TSWWSYY and CDR2 is QGS. The CDR3 nucleotides are TGTGCTCTTGGGGACCCTTACGTACTGGGGGATTGCACCGATAAACTCATCTTT. Protein sequence: CALGDPYVLGDCTDKLIF.

This clone was detected a few times. A far bigger clonotype differs at one base, so this is likely a read error. CDR3 loop: CACDALGNARPDTDKLIF. CDR3 in DNA: TGTGCCTGTGACGCTCTCGGAAATGCTAGACCTGACACCGATAAACTCATCTTT. The V gene is TRDV2, the J gene TRDJ1, with D perhaps TRDD1 (5 bases). Germline V gene data show CDR1 as GEAIGNYY and CDR2 as EKD. V was shortened by 3 bases and J by 0 bases, with 22 bases between the two germline ends. The CDR3 covers 18 residues.

This clone is medium-sized within its sample. The V call is TRDV2, the J call TRDJ3; TRDD3 matches 11 bases. V shed 3 bases and J 0 bases; nucleotides not matched to a gene: 6. The germline V gene has CDR1 GEAIGNYY and CDR2 EKD. CDR3 length: 19 residues. CDR3 nucleotides: TGTGCCTGTGACGGTATACTGGGGGATAGCTCCTGGGACACCCGACAGATGTTTTTC. Translation gives CACDGILGDSSWDTRQMFF.

This clone was recorded a few times. This CDR3 reads CACDTGGLGDRGNWDTRQMFF. DNA of the CDR3: TGTGCCTGTGACACCGGAGGACTGGGGGATAGAGGAAACTGGGACACCCGACAGATGTTTTTC. The chain links TRDV2 to TRDJ3; 11 bases match TRDD3. V lost 0 bases, J lost 3 bases, and 12 bases stayed unmatched. Per germline, CDR1 GEAIGNYY and CDR2 EKD. This CDR3 region has 21 residues.